The next 3 T cell receptor beta chains were all read from a single sample in a study of regulatory T cells in long-lasting Graves disease. The time point denotes: newly diagnosed GD, antithyroid drugs for less than 3 months. Isolated PBMC RNA provided the starting material for the TCR library. Library construction for TCR beta used iRepertoire HTBI primers and Arm-PCR of CDR3 regions. TCRdb passed the multiplex PCR reads through MiXCR, listing each CDR3 protein once. The sample yields 420,000 or so distinct CDR3 sequences, roughly 17% seen once. A further study also used this sample, focusing on T cells in Graves' hyperthyroidism and ophthalmopathy.

Material: peripheral blood mononuclear cells (PBMCs), obtained at new diagnosis, from a patient treated with antithyroid drugs. The receptor source for this set is a woman between 18 and 30 years old with Graves disease.

This clonotype was recorded a few times. A much larger clone differs from this one at a single base, so this may be a read error. The V gene is TRBV5-1, the J gene TRBJ2-7; D gene unclear. The germline V gene encodes CDR1 SGHRS and CDR2 YFSETQ. The CDR3 spans 12 residues. The CDR3 nucleotides are TGCGCCAGCGGCTTGGTCCGGAGTGAGCAGTACTTC. Residues: CASGLVRSEQYF.

This clonotype has a count of ten or more. The V and J genes are TRBV28 and TRBJ2-7; 8 bases agree with TRBD2. Trimming at V came to 1 base and at J to 2 bases, leaving 16 bases not matched to a gene. Germline V gene sequence: CDR1 MDHEN, CDR2 SYDVKM. The CDR3 is 19 amino acids. The CDR3 protein is CASSLSLWNSGEGAYEQYF. The CDR3 DNA reads as TGTGCCAGCAGTTTATCCCTCTGGAATAGCGGGGAGGGGGCCTACGAGCAGTACTTC.

The chain recombines TRBV27 with TRBJ2-6; D may be TRBD1 (6 bases). CDR1 MNHEY and CDR2 SMNVEV come from the germline V gene (reference sequence). With 6 bases removed from V and 3 bases from J, the gap between germline ends came to 12 bases. This CDR3 region has 15 residues. The CDR3 bases are TGTGCCAGCAGCAGCAGGGGTTATGGGGCCAACGTCCTGACTTTC. Its translation is CASSSRGYGANVLTF.